This T cell receptor beta chain was identified during a study of OX40 agonist ivuxolimab in advanced cancers. About the research overall: Patients' therapy was ivuxolimab, an antibody that acts as an agonist of OX40 (CD134). Subjects had a mean age of approximately 60 years, with a range of roughly 20 to 79; less than 90% were male.

A remark on this clone: Its antigen is undetermined.

Study results and limitations: CD4+ and CD8+ blood T cells expanded clonally by week 6 at 0.1 to 3.0 mg/kg.

The CDR3 has 12 amino acids. Germline V gives CDR1 ENHRY, CDR2 SYGVKD. TCRdb's copy holds only in-frame clones and misses some; the assay was immunoSEQ multiplex PCR. The data hold more than 60,000 clones, with about 85% observed a single time. With baseline, cycle 4 day 1, and cycle 7 day 1 as timepoints, blood was sampled. The genes are TRBV10-3 and TRBJ2-5; D unresolved. TRBJ2-7 explains the end of the DNA better; the J call may be wrong. The sequenced sample was CD4+ or CD8+ T cells sorted from blood, obtained in a trial of the OX40 agonist ivuxolimab. The TCR originated in an adult with an advanced solid tumor such as melanoma, head and neck, liver or kidney cancer. The CDR3 loop is CAIWLGNGEQYF. The CDR3, as DNA: TGTGCCATCTGGCTGGGTAACGGCGAGCAGTACTTC.